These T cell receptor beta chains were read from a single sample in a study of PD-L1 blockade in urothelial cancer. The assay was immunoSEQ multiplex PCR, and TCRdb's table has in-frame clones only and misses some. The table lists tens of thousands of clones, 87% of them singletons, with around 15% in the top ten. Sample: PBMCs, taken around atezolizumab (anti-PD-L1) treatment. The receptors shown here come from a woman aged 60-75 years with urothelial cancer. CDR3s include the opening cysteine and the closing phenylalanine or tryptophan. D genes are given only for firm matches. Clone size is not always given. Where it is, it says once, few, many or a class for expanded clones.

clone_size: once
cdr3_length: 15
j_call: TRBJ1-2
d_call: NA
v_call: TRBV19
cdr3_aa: CASSRELRSNYGYTF
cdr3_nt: TGTGCCAGTAGCCGTGAGCTACGGTCTAACTATGGCTACACCTTC

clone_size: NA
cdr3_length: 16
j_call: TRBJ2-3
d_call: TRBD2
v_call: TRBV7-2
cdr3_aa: CASSFSGRSSTDTQYF
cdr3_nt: TGTGCCAGCAGCTTTAGCGGGAGAAGTAGCACAGATACGCAGTATTTT

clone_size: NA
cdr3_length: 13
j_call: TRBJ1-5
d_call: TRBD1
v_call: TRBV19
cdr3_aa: CASFGQGVQPQHF
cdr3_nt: TGTGCCAGTTTTGGACAGGGAGTTCAGCCCCAGCATTTT

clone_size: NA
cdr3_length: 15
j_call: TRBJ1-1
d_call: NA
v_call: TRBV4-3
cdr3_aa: CASSQDDRSNTEAFF
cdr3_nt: TGCGCCAGCAGCCAAGATGACAGATCGAACACTGAAGCTTTCTTT

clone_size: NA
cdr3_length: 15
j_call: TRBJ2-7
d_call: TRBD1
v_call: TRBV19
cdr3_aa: CASSPTGVGSYEQYF
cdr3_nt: TGTGCCAGTAGTCCTACAGGGGTCGGGTCCTACGAGCAGTACTTC

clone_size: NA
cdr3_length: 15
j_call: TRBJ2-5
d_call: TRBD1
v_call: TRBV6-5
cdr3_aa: CASSYSRDRQETQYF
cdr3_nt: TGTGCCAGCAGTTACTCGAGGGACAGGCAAGAGACCCAGTACTTC

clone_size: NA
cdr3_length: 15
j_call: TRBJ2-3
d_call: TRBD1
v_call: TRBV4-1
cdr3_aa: CASSYRDRDTDTQYF
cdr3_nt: TGCGCCAGCAGCTACCGGGACAGGGACACAGATACGCAGTATTTT

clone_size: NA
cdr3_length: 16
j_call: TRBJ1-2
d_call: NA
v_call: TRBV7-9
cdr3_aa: CASSLAPGVANYGYTF
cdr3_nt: TGTGCCAGCAGCTTAGCGCCGGGGGTGGCTAACTATGGCTACACCTTC

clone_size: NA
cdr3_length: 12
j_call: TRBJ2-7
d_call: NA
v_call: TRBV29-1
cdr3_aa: CSAWTDTYEQYF
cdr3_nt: TGCAGCGCTTGGACAGACACCTACGAGCAGTACTTC

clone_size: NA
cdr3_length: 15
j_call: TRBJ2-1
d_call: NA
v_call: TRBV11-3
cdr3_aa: CASSLDQDGYNEQFF
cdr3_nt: TGTGCCAGCAGCTTAGATCAGGATGGCTACAATGAGCAGTTCTTC

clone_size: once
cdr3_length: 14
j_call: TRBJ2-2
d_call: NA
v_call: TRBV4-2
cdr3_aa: CASSGDSPRRELFF
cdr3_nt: TGTGCCAGCAGCGGTGACTCACCCCGCAGGGAGCTGTTTTTT

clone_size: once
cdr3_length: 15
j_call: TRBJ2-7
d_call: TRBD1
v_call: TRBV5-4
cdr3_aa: CASSLGTGVLSEQYF
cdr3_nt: TGTGCCAGCAGCCTAGGGACAGGGGTACTATCCGAGCAGTACTTC

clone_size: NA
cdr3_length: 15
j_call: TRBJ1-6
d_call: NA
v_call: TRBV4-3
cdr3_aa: CASSQDRGVGSPLHF
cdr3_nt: TGCGCCAGCAGCCAAGACCGGGGAGTCGGTTCACCCCTCCACTTT

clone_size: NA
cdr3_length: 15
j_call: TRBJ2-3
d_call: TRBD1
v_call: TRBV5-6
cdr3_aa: CASSEPGQVTDTQYF
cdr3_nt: TGTGCCAGCAGCGAACCGGGACAGGTCACAGATACGCAGTATTTT

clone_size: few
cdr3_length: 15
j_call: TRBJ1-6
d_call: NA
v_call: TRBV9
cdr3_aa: CASSPRYGYNSPLHF
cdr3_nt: TGTGCCAGCAGCCCCCGATACGGGTACAATTCACCCCTCCACTTT

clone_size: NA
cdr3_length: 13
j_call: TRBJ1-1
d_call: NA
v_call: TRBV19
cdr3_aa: CASSIGQNTEAFF
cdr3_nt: TGTGCCAGTAGTATAGGACAGAACACTGAAGCTTTCTTT

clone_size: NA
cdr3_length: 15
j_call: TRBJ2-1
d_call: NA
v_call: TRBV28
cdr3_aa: CASSPTGFRMGEQFF
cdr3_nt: TGTGCCAGCAGTCCCACCGGGTTCCGCATGGGTGAGCAGTTCTTC

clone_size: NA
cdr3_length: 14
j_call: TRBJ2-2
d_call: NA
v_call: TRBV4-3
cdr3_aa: CASSQDRVAGELFF
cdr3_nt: TGCGCCAGCAGCCAAGACAGGGTGGCCGGGGAGCTGTTTTTT

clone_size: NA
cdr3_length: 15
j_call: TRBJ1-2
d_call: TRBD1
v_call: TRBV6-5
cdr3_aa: CASSYRTGGNYGYTF
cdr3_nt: TGTGCCAGCAGTTACCGGACAGGGGGAAACTATGGCTACACCTTC

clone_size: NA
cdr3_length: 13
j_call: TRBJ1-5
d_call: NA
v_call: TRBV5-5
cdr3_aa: CASSAGLNQPQHF
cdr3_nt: TGTGCCAGCAGCGCGGGGCTCAATCAGCCCCAGCATTTT